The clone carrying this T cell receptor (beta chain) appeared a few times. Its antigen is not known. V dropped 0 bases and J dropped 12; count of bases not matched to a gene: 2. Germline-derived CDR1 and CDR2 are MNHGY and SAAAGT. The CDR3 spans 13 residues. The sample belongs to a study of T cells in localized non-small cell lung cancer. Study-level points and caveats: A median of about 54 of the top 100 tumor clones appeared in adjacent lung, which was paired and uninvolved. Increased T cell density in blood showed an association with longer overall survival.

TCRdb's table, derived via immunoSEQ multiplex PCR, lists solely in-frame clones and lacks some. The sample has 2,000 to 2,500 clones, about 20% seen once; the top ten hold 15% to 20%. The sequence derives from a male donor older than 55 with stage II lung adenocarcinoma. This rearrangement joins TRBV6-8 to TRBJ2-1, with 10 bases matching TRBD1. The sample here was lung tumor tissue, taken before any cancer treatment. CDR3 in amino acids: CASSYSGTGVQFF. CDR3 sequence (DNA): TGTGCCAGCAGTTACTCCGGGACAGGGGTGCAGTTCTTC.